The rows below give T cell receptor beta chains drawn from one sample of a study of cytomegalovirus exposure and HLA in healthy donors. Sequencing used immunoSEQ multiplex PCR; TCRdb keeps in-frame clones, though not all of them. Here the sample spans about 160,000 clones, around four fifths being singletons. Sequences were obtained from PBMCs. The receptors shown here come from a man younger than 35 in good health and CMV-seropositive. The CDR3 runs from the conserved cysteine through the conserved F or W.

v_call	cdr3_length	j_call	cdr3_aa
TRBV10-3	18	TRBJ2-1	CAISSLAGGRGSYNEQFF
TRBV7-2	13	TRBJ2-7	CASSLGTRPEQYF
TRBV4-1	16	TRBJ2-2	CASSLKDIGNTGELFF
TRBV9	14	TRBJ2-1	CASSAPPRSDEQFF
TRBV29-1	14	TRBJ1-1	CSVEGTDTNTEAFF
TRBV7-3	16	TRBJ1-2	CASSPTGTEHYYGYTF
TRBV9	15	TRBJ2-5	CASSGTVAGGETQYF
TRBV28	15	TRBJ1-2	CASTAPGTGNYGYTF
TRBV11-2	14	TRBJ1-4	CASSPGQLHEKLFF
TRBV11-2	15	TRBJ2-7	CASSLPGQGTYEQYF
TRBV19	15	TRBJ1-5	CASSPSGQGNQPQHF
TRBV27	12	TRBJ2-7	CASSLPGYEQYF
TRBV10-1	14	TRBJ2-5	CASSKRVHQETQYF
TRBV28	15	TRBJ2-3	CATKAAGGPRDTQYF
TRBV15	15	TRBJ2-1	CATSRVMEPYNEQFF
TRBV4-2	13	TRBJ2-5	CASSPQEKETQYF
TRBV28	14	TRBJ2-5	CASSGAGLGETQYF
TRBV30	14	TRBJ2-2	CAALGREWTGELFF
TRBV7-9	14	TRBJ2-7	CASSASGSFYEQYF
TRBV6-1	14	TRBJ1-1	CASRKGAQDTEAFF
TRBV7-6	16	TRBJ2-2	CASSRSVGGNTGELFF
TRBV28	13	TRBJ2-7	CASSRVNSYEQYF
TRBV9	16	TRBJ2-3	CASSGTSGRGTDTQYF
TRBV19	13	TRBJ2-7	CASSRLAGGEQYF
TRBV7-3	14	TRBJ1-1	CASSLGIQGTEAFF
TRBV6-1	13	TRBJ2-3	CASSSRDRDTQYF
TRBV5-1	15	TRBJ2-7	CASSLIGAVSYEQYF
TRBV11-2	13	TRBJ2-1	CASSLGAPNEQFF
TRBV7-9	14	TRBJ1-1	CASSLGGGGTEAFF
TRBV19	14	TRBJ2-3	CASSIAESTDTQYF
TRBV28	15	TRBJ2-2	CASSLRTGDTGELFF
TRBV6-5	13	TRBJ1-2	CASSRDRFYGYTF
TRBV11-2	13	TRBJ2-5	CASSPGLQETQYF
TRBV7-9	16	TRBJ2-3	CASSFVVGGFTDTQYF
TRBV5-1	15	TRBJ1-1	CASSLSRDLNTEAFF
TRBV30	15	TRBJ1-5	CAWRPGESSNQPQHF
TRBV30	13	TRBJ2-1	CAWSVVLYNEQFF
TRBV18	16	TRBJ1-5	CASSPDRAVSNQPQHF
TRBV18	17	TRBJ2-3	CASSPPDRVDFTDTQYF
TRBV30	15	TRBJ2-1	CAWSPPSSSYNEQFF
TRBV6-1	14	TRBJ1-5	CASSPDRPRQPQHF
TRBV4-3	12	TRBJ1-2	CASSQDGVGYTF
TRBV28	15	TRBJ1-1	CASSSIDRGRTEAFF
TRBV4-1	14	TRBJ2-4	CASSQDRGKNIQYF
TRBV10-1	13	TRBJ2-2	CASSERTAGELFF
TRBV7-2	15	TRBJ2-3	CASSFRVLGTDTQYF
TRBV5-6	14	TRBJ1-4	CASSLDRGNEKLFF
TRBV2	13	TRBJ1-4	CASTSQNDEKLFF
TRBV29-1	15	TRBJ2-7	CSVVGGREVTYEQYF
TRBV5-8	16	TRBJ1-1	CASSLGYRGLGTEAFF